The T cell receptor beta chain described here comes from a study of T cell responses to AZD1222 COVID-19 vaccine. This clone has just one count. The protocol was immunoSEQ multiplex PCR, while the TCRdb copy is restricted to in-frame clones and leaves out a portion. The sample yields roughly 140,000 clones, around nine tenths seen once. The CDR3 extends over 16 amino acids. Germline CDR1 reads MRHNA; CDR2 reads SNTAGT. V shed 6 bases and J shed 3 bases, with 20 bases lying between them. Sequencing was performed on peripheral blood, taken on day 0 of AZD1222 vaccination. The chain is built from TRBV6-4 and TRBJ1-2, with a possible D match to TRBD1 (5 bases). This clonotype was obtained from an adult in good health. DNA for the CDR3: TGTGCCAGCAGAGAAATGGCAGGGATAGGCGACTATGGCTACACCTTC. Translation gives CASREMAGIGDYGYTF.